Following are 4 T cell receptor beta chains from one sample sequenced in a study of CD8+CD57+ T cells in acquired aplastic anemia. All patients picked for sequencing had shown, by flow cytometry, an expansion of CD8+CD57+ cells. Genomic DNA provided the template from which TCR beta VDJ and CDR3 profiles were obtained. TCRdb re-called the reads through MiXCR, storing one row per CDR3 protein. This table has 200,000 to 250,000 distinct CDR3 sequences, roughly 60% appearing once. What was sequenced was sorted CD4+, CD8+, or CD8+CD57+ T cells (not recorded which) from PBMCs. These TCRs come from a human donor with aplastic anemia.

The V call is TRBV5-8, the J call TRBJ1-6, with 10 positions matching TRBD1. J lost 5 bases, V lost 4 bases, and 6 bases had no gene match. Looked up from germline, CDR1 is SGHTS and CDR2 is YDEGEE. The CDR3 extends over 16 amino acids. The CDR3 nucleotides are TGTGCCAGCAGCCTCGGGACAGGGGTTAATAATTCACCCCTCCACTTT. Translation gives CASSLGTGVNNSPLHF.

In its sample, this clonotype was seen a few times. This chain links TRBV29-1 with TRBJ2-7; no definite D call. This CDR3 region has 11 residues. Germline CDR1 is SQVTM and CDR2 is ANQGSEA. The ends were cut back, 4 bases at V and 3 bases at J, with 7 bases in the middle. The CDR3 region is CSVGSYYEQYF. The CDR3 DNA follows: TGCAGCGTTGGGTCATACTACGAGCAGTACTTC.

Here the CDR3 reads CATSDRGQSTGELFF. CDR3 nucleotides: TGTGCCACCAGTGACAGGGGGCAGAGCACCGGGGAGCTGTTTTTT. The V and J genes are TRBV24-1 and TRBJ2-2; 8 bases align to TRBD1. The CDR3 consists of 15 residues. The V segment lost 4 bases and the J segment 4 bases; nucleotides outside the gene matches: 4. In germline, CDR1 is KGHDR, CDR2 SFDVKD.

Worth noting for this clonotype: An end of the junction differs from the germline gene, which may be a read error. The CDR3 spells CSASDPHYDITDTQYF. The CDR3 DNA follows: TGCAGCGCTTCTGACCCCCACTATGACATCACAGATACACAGTATTTT. V gene TRBV29-1 combines with J gene TRBJ2-3; no reliable D call. From germline, CDR1 is SQVTM and CDR2 ANQGSEA. This CDR3 spans 16 amino acids.